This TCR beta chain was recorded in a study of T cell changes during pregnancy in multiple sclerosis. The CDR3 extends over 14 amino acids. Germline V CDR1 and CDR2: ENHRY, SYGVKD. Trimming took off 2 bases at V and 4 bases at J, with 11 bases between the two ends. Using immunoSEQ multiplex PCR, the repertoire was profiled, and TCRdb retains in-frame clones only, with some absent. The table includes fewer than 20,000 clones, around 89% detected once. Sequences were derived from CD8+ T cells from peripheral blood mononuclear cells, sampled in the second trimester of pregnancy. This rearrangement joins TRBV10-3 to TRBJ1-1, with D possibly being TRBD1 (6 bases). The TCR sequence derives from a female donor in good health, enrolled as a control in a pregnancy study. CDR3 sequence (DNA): TGTGCCATCAGTGAGAATGGGGGCACCACTGAAGCTTTCTTT. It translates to CAISENGGTTEAFF.